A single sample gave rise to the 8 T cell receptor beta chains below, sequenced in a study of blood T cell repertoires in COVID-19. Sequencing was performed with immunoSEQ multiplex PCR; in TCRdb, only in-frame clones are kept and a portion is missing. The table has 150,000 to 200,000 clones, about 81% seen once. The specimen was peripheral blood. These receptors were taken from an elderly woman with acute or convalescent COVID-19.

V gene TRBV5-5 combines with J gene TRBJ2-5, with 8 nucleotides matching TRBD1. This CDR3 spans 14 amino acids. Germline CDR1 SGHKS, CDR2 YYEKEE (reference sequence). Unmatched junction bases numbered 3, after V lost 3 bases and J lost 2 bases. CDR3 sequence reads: CASSSRGLQETQYF. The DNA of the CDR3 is TGTGCCAGCAGCTCCAGGGGGCTACAAGAGACCCAGTACTTC.

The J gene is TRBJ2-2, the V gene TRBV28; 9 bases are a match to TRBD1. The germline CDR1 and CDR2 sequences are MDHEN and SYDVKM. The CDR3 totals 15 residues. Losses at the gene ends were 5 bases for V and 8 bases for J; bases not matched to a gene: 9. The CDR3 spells CASSGTGYEFGELFF. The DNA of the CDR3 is TGTGCCAGCAGTGGGACAGGGTACGAGTTTGGGGAGCTGTTTTTT. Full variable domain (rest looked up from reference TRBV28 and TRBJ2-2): DVKVTQSSRYLVKRTGEKVFLECVQDMDHENMFWYRQDPGLGLRLIYFSYDVKMKEKGDIPEGYSVSREKKERFSLILESASTNQTSMYLCASSGTGYEFGELFFGEGSRLTVL.

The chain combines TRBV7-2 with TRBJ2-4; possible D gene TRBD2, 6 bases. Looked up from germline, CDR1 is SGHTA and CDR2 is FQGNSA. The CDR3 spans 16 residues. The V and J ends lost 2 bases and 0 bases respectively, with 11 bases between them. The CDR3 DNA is TGTGCCAGCAGCTTACGGCCAGCGGGAGCCAAAAACATTCAGTACTTC. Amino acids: CASSLRPAGAKNIQYF.

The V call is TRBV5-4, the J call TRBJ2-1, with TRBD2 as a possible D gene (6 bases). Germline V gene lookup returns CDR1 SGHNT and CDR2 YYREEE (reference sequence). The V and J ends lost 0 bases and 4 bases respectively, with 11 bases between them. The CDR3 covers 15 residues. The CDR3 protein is CASSLEGAGYNEQFF. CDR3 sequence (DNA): TGTGCCAGCAGCTTGGAAGGGGCGGGATACAATGAGCAGTTCTTC.

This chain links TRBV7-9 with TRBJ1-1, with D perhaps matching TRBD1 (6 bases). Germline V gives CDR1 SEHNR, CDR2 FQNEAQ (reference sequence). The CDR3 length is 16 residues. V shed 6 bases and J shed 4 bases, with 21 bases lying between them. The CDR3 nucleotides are TGTGCCAGCAGGCCAGGGGTGGGCTGGAAGAGCACTGAAGCTTTCTTT. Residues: CASRPGVGWKSTEAFF.

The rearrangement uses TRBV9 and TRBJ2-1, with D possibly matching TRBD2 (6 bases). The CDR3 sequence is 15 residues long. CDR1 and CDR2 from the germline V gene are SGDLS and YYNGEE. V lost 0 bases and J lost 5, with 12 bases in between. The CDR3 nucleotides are TGTGCCAGCAGCGTAGTTGGCTCGGGGGACAATGAGCAGTTCTTC. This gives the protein CASSVVGSGDNEQFF.

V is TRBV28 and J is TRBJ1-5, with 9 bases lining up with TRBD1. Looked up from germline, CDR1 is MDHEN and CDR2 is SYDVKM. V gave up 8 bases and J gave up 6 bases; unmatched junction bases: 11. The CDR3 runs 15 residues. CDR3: CASLRGVQGAQPQHF. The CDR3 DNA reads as TGTGCCAGCCTAAGGGGGGTACAGGGGGCTCAGCCCCAGCATTTT. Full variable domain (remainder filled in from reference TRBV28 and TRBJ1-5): DVKVTQSSRYLVKRTGEKVFLECVQDMDHENMFWYRQDPGLGLRLIYFSYDVKMKEKGDIPEGYSVSREKKERFSLILESASTNQTSMYLCASLRGVQGAQPQHFGDGTRLSIL.

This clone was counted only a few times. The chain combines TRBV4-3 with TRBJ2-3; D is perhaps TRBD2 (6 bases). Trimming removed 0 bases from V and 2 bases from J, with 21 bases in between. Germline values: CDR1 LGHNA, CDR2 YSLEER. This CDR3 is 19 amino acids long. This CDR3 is CASSQDDARGASFTDTQYF. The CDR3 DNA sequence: TGCGCCAGCAGCCAAGATGACGCGCGGGGTGCCTCCTTCACAGATACGCAGTATTTT.